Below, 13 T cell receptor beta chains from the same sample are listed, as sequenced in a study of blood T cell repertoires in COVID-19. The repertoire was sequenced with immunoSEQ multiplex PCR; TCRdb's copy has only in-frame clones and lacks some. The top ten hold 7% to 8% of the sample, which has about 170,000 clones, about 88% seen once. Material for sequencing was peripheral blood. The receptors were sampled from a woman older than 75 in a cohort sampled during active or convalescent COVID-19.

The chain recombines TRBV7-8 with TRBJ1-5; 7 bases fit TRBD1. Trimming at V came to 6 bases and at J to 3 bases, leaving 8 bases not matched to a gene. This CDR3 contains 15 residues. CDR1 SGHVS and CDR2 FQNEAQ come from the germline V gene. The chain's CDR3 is CASSNRQGLNQPQHF. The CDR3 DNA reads TGTGCCAGCAGTAATAGACAGGGCCTCAATCAGCCCCAGCATTTT. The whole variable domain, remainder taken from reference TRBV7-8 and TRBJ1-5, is GAGVSQSPRYKVAKRGQDVALRCDPISGHVSLFWYQQALGQGPEFLTYFQNEAQLDKSGLPSDRFFAERPEGSVSTLKIQRTQQEDSAVYLCASSNRQGLNQPQHFGDGTRLSIL.

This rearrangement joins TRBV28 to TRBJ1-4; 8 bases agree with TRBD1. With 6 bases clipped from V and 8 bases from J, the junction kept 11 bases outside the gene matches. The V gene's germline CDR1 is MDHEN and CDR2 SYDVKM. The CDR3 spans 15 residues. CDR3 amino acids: CASSLRQGLSEKLFF. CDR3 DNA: TGTGCCAGCAGCCTCCGACAGGGGCTCTCCGAAAAACTGTTTTTT.

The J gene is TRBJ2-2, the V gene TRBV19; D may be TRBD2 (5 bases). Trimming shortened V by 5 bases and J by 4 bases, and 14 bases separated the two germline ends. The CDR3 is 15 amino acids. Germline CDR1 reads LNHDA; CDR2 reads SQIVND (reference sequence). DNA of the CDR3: TGTGCCAGTAGTCCTTTGGGCGGGTTCACCGGGGAGCTGTTTTTT. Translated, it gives CASSPLGGFTGELFF.

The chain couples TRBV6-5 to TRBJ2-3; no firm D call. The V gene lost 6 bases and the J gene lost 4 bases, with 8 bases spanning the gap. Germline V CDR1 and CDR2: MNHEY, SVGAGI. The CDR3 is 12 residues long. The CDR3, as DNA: TGTGCCAGCAGGCCCAGGTCAGATACGCAGTATTTT. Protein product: CASRPRSDTQYF.

In DNA form, the CDR3 reads TGTGCCAGTTCAGAAGCAGGGGATGGTGGCCAGTACTTC. It yields the protein CASSEAGDGGQYF. This sequence joins TRBV19 and TRBJ2-5; D possibly corresponds to TRBD1 (6 bases). V was trimmed by 8 bases and J by 10 bases, leaving 20 bases between them. The CDR3 runs 13 residues. Germline CDR1 LNHDA, CDR2 SQIVND (reference sequence).

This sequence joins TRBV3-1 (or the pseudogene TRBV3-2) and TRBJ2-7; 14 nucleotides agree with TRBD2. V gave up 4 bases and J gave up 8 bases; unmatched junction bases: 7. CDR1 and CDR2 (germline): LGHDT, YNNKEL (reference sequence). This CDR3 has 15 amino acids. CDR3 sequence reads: CASSLPGTSGGKQYF. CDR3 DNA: TGTGCCAGCAGCCTACCCGGGACTAGCGGGGGTAAGCAGTACTTC.

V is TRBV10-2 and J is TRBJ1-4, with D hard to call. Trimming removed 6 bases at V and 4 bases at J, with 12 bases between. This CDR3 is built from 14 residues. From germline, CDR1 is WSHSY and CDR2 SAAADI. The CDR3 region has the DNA TGCGCCAGCAGGCAGACCGGGGATAATGAAAAACTGTTTTTT. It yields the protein CASRQTGDNEKLFF.

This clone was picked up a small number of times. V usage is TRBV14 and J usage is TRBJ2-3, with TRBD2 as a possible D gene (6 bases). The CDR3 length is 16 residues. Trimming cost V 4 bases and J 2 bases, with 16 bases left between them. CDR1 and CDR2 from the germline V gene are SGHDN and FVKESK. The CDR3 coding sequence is TGTGCCAGCAGCCTCCTGGCACGGGGGTCCACAGATACGCAGTATTTT. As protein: CASSLLARGSTDTQYF.

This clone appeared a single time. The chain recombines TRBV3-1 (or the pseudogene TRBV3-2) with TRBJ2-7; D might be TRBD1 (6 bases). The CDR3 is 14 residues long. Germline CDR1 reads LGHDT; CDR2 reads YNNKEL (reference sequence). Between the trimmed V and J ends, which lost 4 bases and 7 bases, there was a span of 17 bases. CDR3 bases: TGTGCCAGCAGCCTAAAGGACAGTCTTGGAGAGCAGTACTTC. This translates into CASSLKDSLGEQYF.

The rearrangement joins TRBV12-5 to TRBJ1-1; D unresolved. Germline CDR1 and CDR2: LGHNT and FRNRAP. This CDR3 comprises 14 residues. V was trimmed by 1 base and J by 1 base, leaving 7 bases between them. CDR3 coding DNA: TGTGCTAGTGGTTTGGATACTACGAACACTGAAGCTTTCTTT. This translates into CASGLDTTNTEAFF.

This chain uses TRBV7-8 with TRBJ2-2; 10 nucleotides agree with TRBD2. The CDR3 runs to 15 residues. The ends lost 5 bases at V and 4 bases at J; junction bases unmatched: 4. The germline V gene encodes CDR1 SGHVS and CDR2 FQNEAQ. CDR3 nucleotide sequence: TGTGCCAGCAGCCTAATAGCGGGGGGCACCGGGGAGCTGTTTTTT. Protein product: CASSLIAGGTGELFF.

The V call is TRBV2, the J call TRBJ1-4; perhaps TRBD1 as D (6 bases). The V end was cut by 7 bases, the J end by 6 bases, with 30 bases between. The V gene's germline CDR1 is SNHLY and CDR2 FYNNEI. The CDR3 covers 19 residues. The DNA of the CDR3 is TGTGCCAGCACTAGATGGGGGACACAGCAGGGTAGAGGGCATGAAAAACTGTTTTTT. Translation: CASTRWGTQQGRGHEKLFF.

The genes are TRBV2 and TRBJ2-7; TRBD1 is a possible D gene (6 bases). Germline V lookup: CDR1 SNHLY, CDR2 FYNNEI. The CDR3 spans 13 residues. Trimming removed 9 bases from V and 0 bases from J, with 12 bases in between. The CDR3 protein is CARKRDISYEQYF. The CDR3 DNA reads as TGTGCCAGGAAACGGGACATCTCCTACGAGCAGTACTTC. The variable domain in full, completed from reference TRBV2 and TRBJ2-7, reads EPEVTQTPSHQVTQMGQEVILRCVPISNHLYFYWYRQILGQKVEFLVSFYNNEISEKSEIFDDQFSVERPDGSNFTLKIRSTKLEDSAMYFCARKRDISYEQYFGPGTRLTVT.